The 15 T cell receptor beta chains reported below all come from one sample, sequenced in a study of blood T cells in healthy people across ages (dated by TCRdb to 2014 to 2015). The library came from 5' RACE. TCRdb names Illumina HiSeq 2500 as the instrument used. A second about 6 to 11 cycle PCR used a sample-barcoded 5' primer and a J-beta primer mix. The public reads were reprocessed in TCRdb via fastp at Q25 and MiXCR, keeping in-frame beta chains. Under each unique CDR3 protein, matching rows form one entry showing the most common genes and DNA. This sample is represented by roughly 1.4 million distinct CDR3 sequences; 55% to 75% of them were singletons. The ten largest clones add up to over 5% of the sample. Sequences were obtained from blood. These receptors were obtained from a man between 18 and 35 years old in good health.

This clonotype was seen only a few times. The V and J genes are TRBV11-2 and TRBJ1-2; 9 bases map to TRBD1. Germline-derived CDR1 and CDR2 are SGHAT and FQNNGV. The CDR3 runs 15 residues. V shed 4 bases and J 4 bases; nucleotides not matched to a gene: 7. CDR3 bases: TGTGCCAGCAGCTCCCTACAGGGGGCCTCCTATGGCTACACCTTC. Its protein is CASSSLQGASYGYTF. Supplemented by reference TRBV11-2 and TRBJ1-2, the full variable domain reads EAGVAQSPRYKIIEKRQSVAFWCNPISGHATLYWYQQILGQGPKLLIQFQNNGVVDDSQLPKDRFSAERLKGVDSTLKIQPAKLEDSAVYLCASSSLQGASYGYTFGSGTRLTVV.

V gene TRBV12-3 or TRBV12-4 combines with J gene TRBJ1-1, with D possibly being TRBD1 (5 bases). This CDR3 has 13 amino acids. V gave up 4 bases and J gave up 4 bases, with 10 bases separating them. The CDR3 bases are TGTGCCAGCAGTTCAGGGTACGGCACTGAAGCTTTCTTT. Residues: CASSSGYGTEAFF.

The rearrangement joins TRBV27 to TRBJ1-5; the match to TRBD1 covers 10 bases. V shed 4 bases and J 6 bases; nucleotides not matched to a gene: 3. Per the germline V gene, CDR1 is MNHEY and CDR2 is SMNVEV (reference sequence). The length of the CDR3 is 14 residues. Written as DNA, the CDR3 is TGTGCCAGCAGTTCGGGACAGGGGATTCAGCCCCAGCATTTT. Its protein product is CASSSGQGIQPQHF.

This clonotype was detected a few times. The chain is built from TRBV6-5 and TRBJ2-5; 8 bases align to TRBD2. The CDR3 sequence is 14 residues long. The V segment lost 5 bases and the J segment 1 base; nucleotides outside the gene matches: 3. Per germline, CDR1 MNHEY and CDR2 SVGAGI. In DNA form, the CDR3 reads TGTGCCAGCAGTAGCGGGGGACCCCAAGAGACCCAGTACTTC. This gives the protein CASSSGGPQETQYF.

V is TRBV6-5 and J is TRBJ2-7; D is possibly TRBD1 (5 bases). CDR3 length equals 13 residues. The germline gives CDR1 MNHEY, CDR2 SVGAGI. V was pared by 5 bases and J by 6 bases, with 14 bases between. The CDR3 protein is CASSDMQGLEQYF. The DNA for the CDR3 is TGTGCCAGCAGTGATATGCAGGGTCTCGAGCAGTACTTC.

The chain recombines TRBV7-2 with TRBJ2-1; D is unresolved. The germline CDR1 and CDR2 sequences are SGHTA and FQGNSA. The V gene lost 0 bases and the J gene lost 7 bases, with 16 bases spanning the gap. CDR3 length: 16 residues. The CDR3 nucleotides are TGTGCCAGCAGCTTAGCGGTCACGCGGCACAAGAATGAGCAGTTCTTC. This encodes CASSLAVTRHKNEQFF.

V and J are TRBV6-1 and TRBJ2-7, with D unclear. CDR1 and CDR2 from the germline V gene are MNHNS and SASEGT. The germline V and J ends were trimmed by 0 bases and 7 bases, with 10 bases remaining between them. This CDR3 has 13 amino acids. Here the CDR3 DNA reads TGTGCCAGCAGTGAAGCTGGGCTCTGGGAGCAGTACTTC. This translates into CASSEAGLWEQYF.

This chain joins TRBV7-9 and TRBJ1-2; D not certain. V lost 2 bases to trimming and J lost 5 bases, with 6 bases between them. The CDR3 totals 12 residues. Looked up from germline, CDR1 is SEHNR and CDR2 is FQNEAQ (reference sequence). DNA of the CDR3: TGTGCCAGCAGCTTACAGATATATGGCTACACCTTC. Amino acids: CASSLQIYGYTF.

Concerning this clonotype: Because it lacks the conserved phenylalanine or tryptophan at the end, this CDR3 is likely a read error. The chain is built from TRBV6-5 and TRBJ2-3, with 14 bases that match TRBD2. V trimming: 0 bases; J trimming: 4 bases; junction bases outside the gene matches: 3. The CDR3 covers 17 residues. CDR1 MNHEY and CDR2 SVGAGI come from the germline V gene. CDR3 nucleotide sequence: TGTGCCAGCAGTTACTCGGGACTAGCGGGGGTTGCAGATACGCAGTATTCT. Protein sequence: CASSYSGLAGVADTQYS.

Concerning this clonotype: This may come from a read error, since a much larger clone is one base off. The chain links TRBV12-3 or TRBV12-4 to TRBJ1-2, with no clear D. The ends were cut back, 6 bases at V and 2 bases at J, with 7 bases in the middle. CDR3 length: 12 amino acids. The CDR3 DNA follows: TGTGCCAGCAGGTTACAGAACTATGGCTACACCTTC. Translating gives CASRLQNYGYTF.

V gene TRBV27 combines with J gene TRBJ1-5; D unclear. V was clipped by 6 bases and J by 4 bases, with 13 bases between them. Germline V gene lookup returns CDR1 MNHEY and CDR2 SMNVEV (reference sequence). This CDR3 is built from 14 residues. CDR3 nucleotide sequence: TGTGCCAGCAGAAGACAAGGTGGAAATCAGCCCCAGCATTTT. Its translation: CASRRQGGNQPQHF.

The V call is TRBV28, the J call TRBJ1-5; D may be TRBD1 (5 bases). The germline gives CDR1 MDHEN, CDR2 SYDVKM. Trimming pared 3 bases from V and 4 bases from J, leaving 22 bases between. The CDR3 totals 18 residues. CDR3: CASSFSGTGSSINQPQHF. As DNA, the CDR3 is TGTGCCAGCAGTTTTTCAGGGACCGGGAGTTCTATTAATCAGCCCCAGCATTTT.

DNA for the CDR3: TGCGCCAGCAGTCTCAGGAGTTTCGATAGCAATGAGCAGTTCTTC. Translating it yields CASSLRSFDSNEQFF. The rearrangement links TRBV4-1 to TRBJ2-1; D is unresolved. Trimming removed 6 bases from V and 6 bases from J, with 18 bases in between. The CDR3 has 15 residues. The V gene's germline CDR1 is MGHRA and CDR2 YSYEKL.

The V gene is TRBV6-1, the J gene TRBJ2-7; TRBD1 might be the D (5 bases). This CDR3 has 14 amino acids. The V and J ends lost 3 bases and 1 base respectively, with 10 bases between them. Germline CDR1 reads MNHNS; CDR2 reads SASEGT. This CDR3 is CASSDRVGSYEQYF. CDR3 coding DNA: TGTGCCAGCAGTGACAGGGTAGGGTCCTACGAGCAGTACTTC.

This chain uses TRBV27 with TRBJ2-5; 7 nucleotides agree with TRBD1. The CDR3 extends over 16 amino acids. V lost 6 bases and J lost 11; bases outside the gene matches: 21. CDR1 is MNHEY and CDR2 is SMNVEV in the germline V gene (reference sequence). The CDR3 nucleotides are TGTGCCAGCAGCGTGCTCGGGACAGTAAGTCCTACGGAGCAGTACTTC. Translated: CASSVLGTVSPTEQYF.